Following are 4 T cell receptor beta chains from one sample sequenced in a study of T cells after yellow fever vaccination. TCRdb redid the calling of the 5' RACE reads with MiXCR, one entry per CDR3 protein. The sample lists approximately 450,000 distinct CDR3 sequences, roughly a sixth seen once, with roughly 19% in the top ten. The input for sequencing was PBMCs, taken before the yellow fever booster vaccination. The receptor source for this set is a young man who received the YFV17D yellow fever vaccine.

This clonotype was seen ten or more times. The J gene is TRBJ2-2, the V gene TRBV6-1; the D call may be TRBD1 or TRBD2 (6 bases each). This CDR3 spans 15 amino acids. CDR1 MNHNS and CDR2 SASEGT come from the germline V gene. Trimming took 4 bases from V and 4 from J, leaving 13 bases between them. CDR3 amino acids: CASSVIGGITGELFF. The CDR3 DNA is TGTGCCAGCAGTGTGATCGGGGGCATCACCGGGGAGCTGTTTTTT.

This clonotype was counted a few times. CDR3 nucleotides: TGCGCCAGCAGCTTTATAGAGGACACTGAAGCTTTCTTT. Amino acids: CASSFIEDTEAFF. The chain combines TRBV5-1 with TRBJ1-1; D ambiguous. The CDR3 is 13 residues long. V was pared by 2 bases and J by 3 bases, with 8 bases between. The germline gives CDR1 SGHRS, CDR2 YFSETQ.

This clonotype occurred a few times. V is TRBV4-1 and J is TRBJ2-5; maybe TRBD2 (7 bases). CDR3 length: 15 amino acids. V lost 1 base to trimming and J lost 4 bases, with 13 bases between them. In germline, CDR1 is MGHRA, CDR2 YSYEKL. CDR3 region: CASSQVAGAGETQYF. The DNA of the CDR3 is TGCGCCAGCAGCCAAGTGGCGGGGGCGGGAGAGACCCAGTACTTC.

This clonotype was recorded a few times. V and J are TRBV10-3 and TRBJ2-3; possibly TRBD2 for D (5 bases). V was clipped by 8 bases and J by 0 bases, with 12 bases between them. The CDR3 is 14 residues long. Germline V CDR1 and CDR2: ENHRY, SYGVKD. The CDR3 region is CAIVSGASTDTQYF. CDR3 bases: TGTGCCATCGTCAGCGGTGCTAGCACAGATACGCAGTATTTT.